Described below is a single TCR beta chain sequence and its context. It has no known antigen specificity. Per-base qualities were not stored, and no clone one base away is much larger. This sample is part of a study of blood T cell repertoires in COVID-19 (TCRdb year 2020). About the full investigation: Samples covering the acute and convalescent phases of COVID-19 were provided by collaborators in the United States, Italy and Spain. The material from the prospective study consisted of cDNA or gDNA derived from T cells, B-cell-depleted T cells, or PBMCs. Deeply sampled blood TCRbeta repertoires from subjects exposed to, actively infected with, or recovered from COVID-19 were included in the dataset. The repertoires were released in a freely available public database intended as a resource for research on the immune response to SARS-CoV-2. Samples came from the ongoing ImmuneRACE study (first 160 participants) plus 1,254 subjects from 6 global collaborators. Sample metadata almost always included a de-identified subject ID, COVID-19 status, age in years and sex. Where HLA class I and class II types were available, the types were taken from metadata supplied by the sample provider, not from assay-based typing.

The collaborating institutions used their own protocols to collect whole blood in K2EDTA tubes. For TCRbeta analysis, collaborators shipped samples in one of three forms: frozen whole blood, isolated PBMCs, or DNA extracted from either of those sample types. The immunoSEQ Assay, a bias-controlled multiplex PCR, was used to amplify TCRbeta CDR3 regions from genomic DNA. The paper's processing steps were these. Nucleated cell counts per sample were estimated from amplification of reference gene primers within the assay. Sequence reads were collapsed and filtered to measure the absolute abundance of every unique TCRbeta CDR3 rearrangement. For each sample, productive Simpson clonality was calculated as the square root of Simpson's diversity index across productive rearrangements. The immuneACCESS repertoire file appears here via TCRdb, limited to in-frame rearrangements. These files lack a portion of the clones; in checked studies, under half of the deficit traces to unresolved V genes, and the cause of the others is not known. D and trimming were read from the DNA, whereas the V and J calls and clone size are those reported in that table. The table for this sample lists around 110,000 clones; around 80% of them were counted only once. The top ten clones comprise 0.7% to 0.85% of the sample.

Points the paper makes about the study in general: The amount of clinical and demographic metadata varied by source and participant and was provided uncurated.

This TCR was recovered from a woman in her seventies with acute or convalescent COVID-19. Sequencing was performed on peripheral blood.

The DNA sequence follows: TGCGCCAGCAGCCCGGGACTAGAGCCAGATACGCAGTATTTT. It specifies CASSPGLEPDTQYF. Recombination joined TRBV5-1 with TRBJ2-3, and TRBD2 matches 8 of the central bases. The germline V end is reduced by 4 bases and the J end by 4 bases; junction bases left unmatched: 5. The CDR3 covers 14 residues, taking in both the cysteine and the phenylalanine. Only the CDR3 portion is preserved as DNA: 42 bases, with reading frame beginning at the first base. The germline V gene specifies SGHRS as CDR1 and YFSETQ as CDR2.